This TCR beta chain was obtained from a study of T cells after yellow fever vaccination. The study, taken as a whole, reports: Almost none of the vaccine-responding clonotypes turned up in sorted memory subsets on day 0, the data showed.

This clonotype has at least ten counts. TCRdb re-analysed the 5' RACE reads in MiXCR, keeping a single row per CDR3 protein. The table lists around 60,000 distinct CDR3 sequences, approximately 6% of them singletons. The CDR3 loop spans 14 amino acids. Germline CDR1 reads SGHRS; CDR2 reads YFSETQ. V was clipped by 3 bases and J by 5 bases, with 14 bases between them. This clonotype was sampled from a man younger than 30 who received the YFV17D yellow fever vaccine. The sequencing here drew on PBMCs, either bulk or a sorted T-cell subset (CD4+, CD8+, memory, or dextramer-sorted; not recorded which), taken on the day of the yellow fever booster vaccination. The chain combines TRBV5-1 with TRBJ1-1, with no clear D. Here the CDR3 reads CASSSSFARTEAFF. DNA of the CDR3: TGCGCCAGCAGCTCCAGTTTTGCACGAACTGAAGCTTTCTTT.